A selection of T cell receptor beta chains follows, all from one sample in a study of cytomegalovirus exposure and HLA in healthy donors. Measured with immunoSEQ multiplex PCR; TCRdb has only the in-frame clones, and not every one. This table holds around 170,000 clones, 80% found once. The sample consisted of PBMCs. These receptor sequences come from a man aged 40-50 years in good health and CMV-seronegative. Each CDR3 is given with its conserved first and last residue. The D gene is left open where the match is weak. Clone size is given for some rows only: seen once, a few or many times, or a class if the clone is expanded.

j_call | clone_size | d_call | v_call | cdr3_nt | cdr3_aa
TRBJ2-2 | . | TRBD2 | TRBV9 | TGTGCCAGCAGCGTGAGCGGGGGGCTGGGCACCGGGGAGCTGTTTTTT | CASSVSGGLGTGELFF
TRBJ2-3 | . | TRBD2 | TRBV7-2 | TGTGCCAGCAGATCGGGGCTAGCGGGTCTCACAGATACGCAGTATTTT | CASRSGLAGLTDTQYF
TRBJ1-5 | . | . | TRBV6-1 | TGTGCCAGCATCTCTTCTCAGGGGAGCAATCAGCCCCAGCATTTT | CASISSQGSNQPQHF
TRBJ2-7 | . | TRBD2 | TRBV11-1 | TGTGCCAGCAGCTTAAGGGACTACTCCTACGAGCAGTACTTC | CASSLRDYSYEQYF
TRBJ2-4 | few | TRBD2 | TRBV7-9 | TGTGCCAGCAGCTCCGGGACTAGCGGGGGGGCGTCCAAAAACATTCAGTACTTC | CASSSGTSGGASKNIQYF
TRBJ2-7 | . | . | TRBV9 | TGTGCCAGCAGCGTAGGTTCAGGGGATCGCTACGAGCAGTACTTC | CASSVGSGDRYEQYF
TRBJ2-2 | . | . | TRBV29-1 | TGCAGCGTTGGGAAGGGGGCGGGGACCGGGGAGCTGTTTTTT | CSVGKGAGTGELFF
TRBJ1-3 | . | . | TRBV5-1 | TGCGCCAGCAGCTTGGCGGACTACTCTGGAAACACCATATATTTT | CASSLADYSGNTIYF
TRBJ2-7 | . | . | TRBV4-1 | TGCGCCAGCAGCTTAGAAGGGCGGGGATCGGAGCAGTACTTC | CASSLEGRGSEQYF
TRBJ2-7 | once | . | TRBV7-9 | TGTGCCAGCAGCTTTTGGGGGCGAGAGCAGTACTTC | CASSFWGREQYF
TRBJ2-1 | few | TRBD1 | TRBV27 | TGTGCCAGCAGTGGCTCGGACAGGGGGGGCTACAATGAGCAGTTCTTC | CASSGSDRGGYNEQFF
TRBJ2-1 | . | . | TRBV6-1 | TGTGCCAGCAGGGACTACCCAGGGAGAAATGAGCAGTTCTTC | CASRDYPGRNEQFF
TRBJ2-6 | . | . | TRBV6-4 | TGTGCCATCCCAGGAACAGGGGGGGCCCTTAGCTCTGGGGCCAACGTCCTGACTTTC | CAIPGTGGALSSGANVLTF
TRBJ2-2 | few | TRBD1 | TRBV2 | TGTGCCAGCACAAGACAGGGGTTGGGCACCGGGGAGCTGTTTTTT | CASTRQGLGTGELFF
TRBJ1-4 | . | . | TRBV18 | TGTGCCAGCTCCAGGGACACTGTGATGTTTTTT | CASSRDTVMFF